This T cell receptor (beta chain) was obtained from a study of early T cells in non-severe SARS-CoV-2 infection. About the study: Bulk RNA taken from unsorted whole blood was sequenced, leaving chains unpaired.

Attached unique molecular identifiers marked individual cDNA molecules. TCRdb ran MiXCR on the 5' RACE reads and lists one entry per CDR3 protein. The sample records over 55,000 distinct CDR3 sequences, roughly an eighth being singletons. V was clipped by 0 bases and J by 2 bases, with 9 bases between them. Germline CDR1 and CDR2: SGHRS and YFSETQ. This CDR3 has 14 residues. Overall study results and limits: Anti-spike CD8 specificities were favored by VDJdb matching, whose results missed private and CD4 specificities.

This clonotype was observed many times. Its antigen is undetermined. Sequencing used whole blood. This TCR came from an adult who was a healthcare worker with PCR-confirmed SARS-CoV-2 infection or an uninfected control (not recorded which). The rearrangement uses TRBV5-1 and TRBJ2-7; D remains ambiguous. CDR3 sequence reads: CASSLVVGTYEQYF. CDR3 nucleotide sequence: TGCGCCAGCAGCTTGGTCGTAGGGACCTACGAGCAGTACTTC.